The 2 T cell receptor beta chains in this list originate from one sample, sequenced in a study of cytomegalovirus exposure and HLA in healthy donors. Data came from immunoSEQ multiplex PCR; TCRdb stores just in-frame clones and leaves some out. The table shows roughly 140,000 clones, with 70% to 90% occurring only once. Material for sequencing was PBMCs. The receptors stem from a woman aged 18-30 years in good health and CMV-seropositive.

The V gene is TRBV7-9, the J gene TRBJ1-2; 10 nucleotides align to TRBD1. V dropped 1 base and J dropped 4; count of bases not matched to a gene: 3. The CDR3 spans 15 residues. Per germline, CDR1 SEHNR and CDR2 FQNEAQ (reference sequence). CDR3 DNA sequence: TGTGCCAGCAGCTTAGGGACAGGGGGACGCTATGGCTACACCTTC. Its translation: CASSLGTGGRYGYTF.

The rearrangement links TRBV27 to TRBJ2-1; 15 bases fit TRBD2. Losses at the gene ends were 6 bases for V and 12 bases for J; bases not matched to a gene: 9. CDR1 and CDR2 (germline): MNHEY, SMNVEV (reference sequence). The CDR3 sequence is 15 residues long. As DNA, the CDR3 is TGTGCCAGCAGCGATGGGACTAGCGGGAGGAGAAGGCAGTTCTTC. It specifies CASSDGTSGRRRQFF.